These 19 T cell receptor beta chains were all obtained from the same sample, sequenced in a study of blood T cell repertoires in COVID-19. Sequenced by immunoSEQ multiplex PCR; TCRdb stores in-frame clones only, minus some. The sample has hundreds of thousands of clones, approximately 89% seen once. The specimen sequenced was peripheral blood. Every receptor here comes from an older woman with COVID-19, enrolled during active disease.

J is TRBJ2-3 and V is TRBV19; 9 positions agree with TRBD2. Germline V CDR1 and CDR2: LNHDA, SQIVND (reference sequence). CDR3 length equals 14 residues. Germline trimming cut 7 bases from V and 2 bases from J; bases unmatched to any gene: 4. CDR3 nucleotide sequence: TGTGCCAGTACGCAGCGGGGGGACACAGATACGCAGTATTTT. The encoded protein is CASTQRGDTDTQYF.

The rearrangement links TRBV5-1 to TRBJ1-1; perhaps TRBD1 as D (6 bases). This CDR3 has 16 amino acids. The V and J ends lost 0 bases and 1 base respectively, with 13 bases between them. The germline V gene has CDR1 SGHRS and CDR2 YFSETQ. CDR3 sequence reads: CASSLAYRVRNTEAFF. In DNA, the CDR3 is TGCGCCAGCAGCTTGGCGTACAGGGTACGGAACACTGAAGCTTTCTTT. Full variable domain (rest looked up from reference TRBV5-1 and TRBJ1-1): KAGVTQTPRYLIKTRGQQVTLSCSPISGHRSVSWYQQTPGQGLQFLFEYFSETQRNKGNFPGRFSGRQFSNSRSEMNVSTLELGDSALYLCASSLAYRVRNTEAFFGQGTRLTVV.

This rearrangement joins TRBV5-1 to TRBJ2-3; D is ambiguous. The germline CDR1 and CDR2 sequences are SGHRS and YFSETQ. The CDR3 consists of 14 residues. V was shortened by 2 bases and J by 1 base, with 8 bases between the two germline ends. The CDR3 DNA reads TGCGCCAGCAGCTTAACAGATCGCACAGATACGCAGTATTTT. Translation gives CASSLTDRTDTQYF. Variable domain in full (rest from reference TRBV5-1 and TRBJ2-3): KAGVTQTPRYLIKTRGQQVTLSCSPISGHRSVSWYQQTPGQGLQFLFEYFSETQRNKGNFPGRFSGRQFSNSRSEMNVSTLELGDSALYLCASSLTDRTDTQYFGPGTRLTVL.

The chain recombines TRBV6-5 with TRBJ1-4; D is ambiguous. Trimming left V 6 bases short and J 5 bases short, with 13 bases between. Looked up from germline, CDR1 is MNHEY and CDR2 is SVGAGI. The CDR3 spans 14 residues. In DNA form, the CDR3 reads TGTGCCAGCAGCACGTGGAGGGCGAATGAAAAACTGTTTTTT. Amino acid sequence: CASSTWRANEKLFF.

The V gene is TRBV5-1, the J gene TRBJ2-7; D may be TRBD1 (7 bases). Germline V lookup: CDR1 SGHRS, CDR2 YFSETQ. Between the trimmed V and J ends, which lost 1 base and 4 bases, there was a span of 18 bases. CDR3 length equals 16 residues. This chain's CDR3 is CASSLSFGQGGYEQYF. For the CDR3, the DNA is TGCGCCAGCAGCTTGTCCTTCGGCCAGGGGGGATACGAGCAGTACTTC.

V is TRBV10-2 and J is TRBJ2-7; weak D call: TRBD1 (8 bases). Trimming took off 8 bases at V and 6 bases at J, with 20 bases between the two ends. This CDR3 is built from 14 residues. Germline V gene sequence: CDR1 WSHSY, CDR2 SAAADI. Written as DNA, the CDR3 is TGCGCCAGCGGACAAAACAGGGGGGGAGGCGAGCAGTACTTC. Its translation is CASGQNRGGGEQYF.

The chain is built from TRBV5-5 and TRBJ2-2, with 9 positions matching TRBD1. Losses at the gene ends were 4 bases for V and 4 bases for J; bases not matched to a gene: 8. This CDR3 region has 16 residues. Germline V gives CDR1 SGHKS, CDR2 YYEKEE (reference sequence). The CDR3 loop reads CASSPGQGLGTGELFF. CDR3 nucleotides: TGTGCCAGCAGCCCGGGACAGGGTTTGGGCACCGGGGAGCTGTTTTTT.

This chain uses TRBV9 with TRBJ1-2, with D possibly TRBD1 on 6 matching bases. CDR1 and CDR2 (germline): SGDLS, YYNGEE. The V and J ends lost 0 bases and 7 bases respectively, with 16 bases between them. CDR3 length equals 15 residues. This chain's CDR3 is CASSVEVPGRGGYTF. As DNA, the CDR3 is TGTGCCAGCAGCGTAGAAGTTCCCGGCAGGGGTGGCTACACCTTC.

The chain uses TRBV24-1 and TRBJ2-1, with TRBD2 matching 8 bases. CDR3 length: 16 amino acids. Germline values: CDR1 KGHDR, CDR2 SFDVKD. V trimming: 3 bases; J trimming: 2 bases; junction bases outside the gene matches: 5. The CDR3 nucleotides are TGTGCCACCAGTGATGCCCGGGGGGGGGCCTACAATGAGCAGTTCTTC. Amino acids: CATSDARGGAYNEQFF.

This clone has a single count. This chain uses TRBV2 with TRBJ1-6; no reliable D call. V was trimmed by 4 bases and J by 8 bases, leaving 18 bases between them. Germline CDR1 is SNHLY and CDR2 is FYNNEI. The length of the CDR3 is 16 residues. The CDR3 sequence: CASSAIAGGRDSPLHF. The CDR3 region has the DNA TGTGCCAGCAGTGCGATTGCTGGAGGTCGGGATTCACCCCTCCACTTT.

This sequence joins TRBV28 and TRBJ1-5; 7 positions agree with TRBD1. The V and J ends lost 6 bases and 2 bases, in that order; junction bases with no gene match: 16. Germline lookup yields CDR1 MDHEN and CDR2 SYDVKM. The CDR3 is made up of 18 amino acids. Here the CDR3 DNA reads TGTGCCAGCAGCTTTTGGGGACTCCGGGACAGACGCAATCAGCCCCAGCATTTT. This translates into CASSFWGLRDRRNQPQHF.

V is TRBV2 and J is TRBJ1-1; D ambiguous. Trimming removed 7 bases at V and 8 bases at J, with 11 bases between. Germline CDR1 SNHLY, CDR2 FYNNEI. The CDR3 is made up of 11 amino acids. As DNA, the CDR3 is TGTGCCAGCATGGTCCAGGCGGAAGCTTTCTTT. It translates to CASMVQAEAFF.

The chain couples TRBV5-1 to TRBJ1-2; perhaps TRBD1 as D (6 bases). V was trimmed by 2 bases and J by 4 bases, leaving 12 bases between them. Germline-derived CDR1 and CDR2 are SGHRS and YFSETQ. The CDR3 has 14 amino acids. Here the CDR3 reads CASSFGTPGYGYTF. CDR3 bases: TGCGCCAGCAGCTTTGGGACACCAGGCTATGGCTACACCTTC.

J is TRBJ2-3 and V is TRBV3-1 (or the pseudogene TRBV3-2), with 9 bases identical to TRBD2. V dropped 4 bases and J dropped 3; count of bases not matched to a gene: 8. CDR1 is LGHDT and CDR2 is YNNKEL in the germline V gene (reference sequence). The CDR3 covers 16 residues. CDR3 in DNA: TGTGCCAGCAGCCGCTATAGCGGGGGAGAAACAGATACGCAGTATTTT. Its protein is CASSRYSGGETDTQYF.

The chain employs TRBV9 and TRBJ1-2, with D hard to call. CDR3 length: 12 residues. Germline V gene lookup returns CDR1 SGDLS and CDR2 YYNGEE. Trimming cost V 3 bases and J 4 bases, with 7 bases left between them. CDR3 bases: TGTGCCAGCAGCGCCTCCGGCTATGGCTACACCTTC. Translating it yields CASSASGYGYTF. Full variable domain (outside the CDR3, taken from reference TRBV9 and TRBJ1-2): DSGVTQTPKHLITATGQRVTLRCSPRSGDLSVYWYQQSLDQGLQFLIQYYNGEERAKGNILERFSAQQFPDLHSELNLSSLELGDSALYFCASSASGYGYTFGSGTRLTVV.

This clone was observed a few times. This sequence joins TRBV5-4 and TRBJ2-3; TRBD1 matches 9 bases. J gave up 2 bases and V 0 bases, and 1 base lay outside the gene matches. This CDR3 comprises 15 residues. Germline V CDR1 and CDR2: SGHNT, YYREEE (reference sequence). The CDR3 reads CASSLDRGHTDTQYF. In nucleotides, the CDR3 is TGTGCCAGCAGCTTGGACAGGGGGCACACAGATACGCAGTATTTT.

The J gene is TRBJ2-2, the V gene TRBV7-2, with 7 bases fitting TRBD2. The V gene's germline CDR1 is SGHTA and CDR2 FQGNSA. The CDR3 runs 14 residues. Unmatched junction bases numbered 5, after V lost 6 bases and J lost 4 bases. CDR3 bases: TGTGCCAGCAGAGGCGGGGGTAGCACCGGGGAGCTGTTTTTT. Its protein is CASRGGGSTGELFF.

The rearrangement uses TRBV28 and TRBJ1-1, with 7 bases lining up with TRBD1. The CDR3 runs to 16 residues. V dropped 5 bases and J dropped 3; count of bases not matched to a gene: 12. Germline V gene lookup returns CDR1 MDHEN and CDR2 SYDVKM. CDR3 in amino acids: CASSLQQGTPHTEAFF. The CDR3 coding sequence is TGTGCCAGCAGTCTACAACAGGGGACCCCCCACACTGAAGCTTTCTTT.

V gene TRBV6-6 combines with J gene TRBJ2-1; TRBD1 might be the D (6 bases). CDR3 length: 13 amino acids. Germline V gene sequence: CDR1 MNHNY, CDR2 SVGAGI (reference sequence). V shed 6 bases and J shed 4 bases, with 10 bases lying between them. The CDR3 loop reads CASSQTGYNEQFF. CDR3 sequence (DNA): TGTGCCAGCAGCCAAACAGGGTACAATGAGCAGTTCTTC.